A selection of T cell receptor beta chains follows, all from one sample in a study of cytomegalovirus exposure and HLA in healthy donors. Assay: immunoSEQ multiplex PCR; the TCRdb copy retains only in-frame clones and omits some. The profile shows 250,000 to 400,000 clones, around 90% of them singletons. What was sequenced was PBMCs. Every receptor here comes from a man aged 30-40 years in good health and CMV-seronegative. Each CDR3 is given with its conserved first and last residue. Fields, in order: J gene, V gene, D gene, clone size, CDR3 protein, CDR3 DNA. A D gene is named only where the DNA matches it firmly. Not all rows give a size; the values are once, few, many and, for expanded clones, a class.

TRBJ1-1,TRBV30,.,.,CAWDQTGMNTEAFF,TGTGCCTGGGATCAAACAGGGATGAACACTGAAGCTTTCTTT
TRBJ2-1,TRBV10-1,TRBD1,few,CASTTGDTYNEQFF,TGCGCCAGCACCACAGGGGACACCTACAATGAGCAGTTCTTC
TRBJ1-2,TRBV19,.,.,CASRRPAGEDPHGYTF,TGTGCCAGTAGAAGACCGGCGGGGGAAGATCCTCATGGCTACACCTTC
TRBJ1-6,TRBV18,TRBD1,.,CASSPLGGQGSNSPLHF,TGTGCCAGCTCACCCCTTGGGGGACAGGGTTCTAATTCACCCCTCCACTTT
TRBJ2-3,TRBV18,TRBD2,.,CASSPGLAGGGTDTQYF,TGTGCCAGCTCGCCGGGACTAGCGGGGGGCGGTACAGATACGCAGTATTTT
TRBJ1-2,TRBV7-2,TRBD1,few,CASSPRTGDVHGYTF,TGTGCCAGCAGCCCAAGGACAGGGGATGTTCATGGCTACACCTTC
TRBJ2-7,TRBV6-5,.,.,CATADSSYEQYF,TGTGCCACTGCGGACAGCTCCTACGAGCAGTACTTC
TRBJ2-7,TRBV11-2,.,few,CASSPSGEQYF,TGTGCCAGCAGCCCTTCCGGGGAGCAGTACTTC
TRBJ2-5,TRBV6-1,TRBD1,.,CASSRTGQETQYF,TGTGCCAGCAGTCGGACAGGGCAAGAGACCCAGTACTTC
TRBJ1-1,TRBV6-1,.,.,CAGRGAELEAFF,TGTGCCGGCAGGGGTGCGGAACTTGAAGCTTTCTTT
TRBJ1-2,TRBV19,.,.,CASSFRTNYGYTF,TGTGCCAGTAGTTTTAGAACTAACTATGGCTACACCTTC
TRBJ1-5,TRBV5-6,.,.,CASSLMAGYNQPQHF,TGTGCCAGCAGCTTAATGGCAGGGTACAATCAGCCCCAGCATTTT
TRBJ2-7,TRBV7-2,.,.,CASSLGPPAGYEQYF,TGTGCCAGCAGCTTAGGACCTCCAGCGGGCTACGAGCAGTACTTC
TRBJ2-7,TRBV6-1,.,.,CASSAIRGVYEQYF,TGTGCCAGCAGTGCGATACGAGGAGTCTACGAGCAGTACTTC
TRBJ2-7,TRBV11-2,TRBD1,.,CASSSPLDRAYEQYF,TGTGCCAGCAGCTCACCTCTGGACAGGGCCTACGAGCAGTACTTC
TRBJ1-3,TRBV9,.,.,CASSVDSSGNTIYF,TGTGCCAGCAGCGTAGACTCCTCTGGAAACACCATATATTTT
TRBJ1-1,TRBV15,TRBD1,once,CATSREGQGGTEAFF,TGTGCCACCAGCAGAGAGGGACAGGGAGGTACTGAAGCTTTCTTT
TRBJ1-2,TRBV6-1,TRBD1,few,CASRPSPTGEGYTF,TGTGCCAGCAGGCCCAGCCCGACAGGGGAGGGCTACACCTTC
TRBJ1-2,TRBV4-1,TRBD1,many,CASSLGQGDGYTF,TGCGCCAGCAGCCTGGGACAGGGTGATGGCTACACCTTC
TRBJ2-1,TRBV12-5,TRBD2,.,CASGPTSGQQFF,TGTGCTAGTGGTCCGACTAGCGGTCAGCAGTTCTTC
TRBJ2-1,TRBV5-1,TRBD2,.,CASSFQRGGNNEQFF,TGCGCCAGCAGCTTCCAGCGGGGGGGAAACAATGAGCAGTTCTTC
TRBJ2-7,TRBV4-1,TRBD2,.,CASSRPSGGAGEQYF,TGCGCCAGCAGCCGCCCTAGCGGGGGGGCTGGGGAGCAGTACTTC
TRBJ2-1,TRBV7-2,TRBD2,once,CASSHGLAENEQFF,TGTGCCAGCAGCCATGGACTAGCAGAGAATGAGCAGTTCTTC
TRBJ2-7,TRBV27,TRBD1,.,CASSHRGPYEQYF,TGTGCCAGCAGTCACAGGGGGCCTTACGAGCAGTACTTC
TRBJ1-4,TRBV7-9,.,.,CASSLARGNEKLFF,TGTGCCAGCAGCTTAGCCAGGGGTAATGAAAAACTGTTTTTT
TRBJ2-7,TRBV6-6,.,.,CASSPQGVVDEQYF,TGTGCCAGCAGTCCACAGGGTGTTGTTGACGAGCAGTACTTC
TRBJ2-1,TRBV30,.,.,CASRSYNEQFF,TGTGCCTCCCGTTCCTACAATGAGCAGTTCTTC
TRBJ1-1,TRBV7-6,.,.,CASSLGRESTEAFF,TGTGCCAGCAGCTTAGGTAGGGAGAGCACTGAAGCTTTCTTT
TRBJ2-2,TRBV7-9,.,.,CASTLTGELFF,TGTGCCAGCACCCTCACCGGGGAGCTGTTTTTT
TRBJ1-1,TRBV6-6,.,.,CASSLGTSEAFF,TGTGCCAGCAGTCTTGGGACATCTGAAGCTTTCTTT
TRBJ2-3,TRBV4-2,TRBD2,.,CASSRRLAGGPGTQYF,TGTGCCAGCAGCCGCCGACTAGCGGGGGGGCCGGGTACGCAGTATTTT
TRBJ2-7,TRBV9,.,.,CASSDRGNEQYF,TGTGCCAGCAGCGATCGGGGGAACGAGCAGTACTTC
TRBJ2-7,TRBV6-5,TRBD2,.,CASSYGQLAAHEQYF,TGTGCCAGCAGTTACGGTCAACTAGCGGCCCACGAGCAGTACTTC